These 17 T cell receptor beta chains came from one sample sequenced in a study of siplizumab effects on memory and regulatory T cells. Profiling relied on immunoSEQ multiplex PCR, and the TCRdb table lists in-frame clones only, not all of them. The data show 85,000 to 130,000 clones, nearly 95% seen once. The sequencing sample was made of Tregs sorted from blood. The source is a human donor in good health.

This clone was detected once. This chain links TRBV9 with TRBJ2-1; 8 bases map to TRBD2. V trimming: 0 bases; J trimming: 1 base; junction bases outside the gene matches: 6. This CDR3 has 17 amino acids. CDR1 and CDR2 (germline): SGDLS, YYNGEE. The CDR3 reads CASSVVSSGISYNEQFF. CDR3 DNA sequence: TGTGCCAGCAGCGTAGTTAGTAGCGGGATTTCCTACAATGAGCAGTTCTTC.

In its sample, this clone was seen a few times. This sequence joins TRBV7-9 and TRBJ1-2, with D possibly being TRBD1 (6 bases). V lost 5 bases to trimming and J lost 3 bases, with 10 bases between them. This CDR3 comprises 13 residues. The germline V gene encodes CDR1 SEHNR and CDR2 FQNEAQ (reference sequence). CDR3 nucleotide sequence: TGTGCCAGCAGCAGACAGGCCCACTATGGCTACACCTTC. Protein: CASSRQAHYGYTF.

The V and J genes are TRBV6-6 and TRBJ1-1, with TRBD1 matching over 7 bases. From germline, CDR1 is MNHNY and CDR2 SVGAGI (reference sequence). V was clipped by 2 bases and J by 2 bases; unmatched bases: 5. This CDR3 has 15 amino acids. The CDR3 is CASSYPGQINTEAFF. For the CDR3, the DNA is TGTGCCAGCAGTTACCCGGGACAGATAAACACTGAAGCTTTCTTT.

This chain joins TRBV19 and TRBJ1-1, with a weak D call TRBD1 (5 bases). Germline V gene data show CDR1 as LNHDA and CDR2 as SQIVND (reference sequence). V was shortened by 6 bases and J by 4 bases, with 9 bases between the two germline ends. The CDR3 is 12 residues long. The CDR3 DNA follows: TGTGCCAGTAGGGGGCCGGGCACTGAAGCTTTCTTT. It yields the protein CASRGPGTEAFF.

The rearrangement uses TRBV11-2 and TRBJ2-1; the match to TRBD2 covers 11 bases. This CDR3 has 19 amino acids. Trimming cost V 1 base and J 4 bases; bases outside gene matches: 12. Germline CDR1 is SGHAT and CDR2 is FQNNGV. This CDR3 is CASSLGALAGGASYNEQFF. CDR3 in DNA: TGTGCCAGCAGCTTAGGGGCCCTAGCGGGAGGAGCGAGTTACAATGAGCAGTTCTTC.

The chain uses TRBV5-1 and TRBJ2-3; unclear D gene. The V end was cut by 0 bases, the J end by 4 bases, with 6 bases between. The V gene's germline CDR1 is SGHRS and CDR2 YFSETQ. The CDR3 has 13 amino acids. The CDR3 bases are TGCGCCAGCAGCTTGGCCGGTTCAGATACGCAGTATTTT. Amino acids: CASSLAGSDTQYF.

The chain carries TRBV30 and TRBJ1-5; a possible D gene is TRBD1 (6 bases). The germline V gene has CDR1 GTSNPN and CDR2 SVGIG (reference sequence). CDR3 length equals 12 residues. CDR3 sequence reads: CAAGENNQPQHF. Written as DNA, the CDR3 is TGTGCGGCAGGGGAAAACAATCAGCCCCAGCATTTT.

The chain has TRBV6-1 and TRBJ2-3; 8 bases agree with TRBD2. Germline lookup yields CDR1 MNHNS and CDR2 SASEGT. Trimming cost V 10 bases and J 2 bases; bases outside gene matches: 11. This CDR3 spans 15 amino acids. In nucleotides, the CDR3 is TGTGCCACCAGGGGTACGGGGGGGGTCACAGATACGCAGTATTTT. It encodes CATRGTGGVTDTQYF.

The genes are TRBV19 and TRBJ1-5; D ambiguous. The V gene's germline CDR1 is LNHDA and CDR2 SQIVND (reference sequence). This CDR3 comprises 15 residues. With 6 bases removed from V and 7 bases from J, the gap between germline ends came to 19 bases. CDR3 region: CASSEFSGNGQPQHF. The CDR3 DNA follows: TGTGCCAGTAGCGAGTTTTCTGGGAATGGGCAGCCCCAGCATTTT. The variable domain in full, completed from reference TRBV19 and TRBJ1-5, reads DGGITQSPKYLFRKEGQNVTLSCEQNLNHDAMYWYRQDPGQGLRLIYYSQIVNDFQKGDIAEGYSVSREKKESFPLTVTSAQKNPTAFYLCASSEFSGNGQPQHFGDGTRLSIL.

The V and J genes are TRBV10-3 and TRBJ2-2; a possible D gene is TRBD2 (5 bases). The CDR3 length is 16 residues. V was clipped by 5 bases and J by 1 base, with 14 bases between them. Germline assignment: CDR1 ENHRY and CDR2 SYGVKD. CDR3: CAISRSGTGNTGELFF. In nucleotides, the CDR3 is TGTGCCATCAGTAGGAGCGGTACTGGGAACACCGGGGAGCTGTTTTTT.

V gene TRBV12-5 combines with J gene TRBJ2-2; D not resolved. There are 12 residues in the CDR3. Looked up from germline, CDR1 is LGHNT and CDR2 is FRNRAP. Between the trimmed V and J ends, which lost 0 bases and 6 bases, there was a span of 2 bases. The CDR3: CASGLVPGELFF. CDR3 in DNA: TGTGCTAGTGGTTTGGTACCCGGGGAGCTGTTTTTT.

V gene TRBV5-4 combines with J gene TRBJ1-2; D may be TRBD1 (5 bases). CDR1 is SGHNT, CDR2 YYREEE, per germline (reference sequence). This CDR3 spans 15 amino acids. V lost 4 bases to trimming and J lost 6 bases, with 19 bases between them. CDR3 residues: CASSPIDGRVDGYTF. Here the CDR3 DNA reads TGTGCCAGCAGCCCAATCGATGGCAGGGTCGATGGCTACACCTTC. The full variable domain, rest sourced from reference TRBV5-4 and TRBJ1-2, is ETGVTQSPTHLIKTRGQQVTLRCSSQSGHNTVSWYQQALGQGPQFIFQYYREEENGRGNFPPRFSGLQFPNYSSELNVNALELDDSALYLCASSPIDGRVDGYTFGSGTRLTVV.

The chain couples TRBV6-6 to TRBJ2-1, with D tentatively TRBD1 (6 bases). This CDR3 spans 13 amino acids. V lost 0 bases to trimming and J lost 10 bases, with 10 bases between them. CDR1 is MNHNY, CDR2 SVGAGI, per germline (reference sequence). The CDR3: CASSYSGGVEQFF. The CDR3 DNA reads TGTGCCAGCAGTTACTCTGGGGGCGTCGAGCAGTTCTTC.

The rearrangement joins TRBV18 to TRBJ1-5; 7 bases fit TRBD1. Germline CDR1 and CDR2: KGHSH and LQKENI. There are 18 residues in the CDR3. V lost 1 base to trimming and J lost 1 base; unmatched junction nucleotides: 10. The CDR3 DNA follows: TGTGCCAGCTCACCACGCCTATGGGGGACAGCGAGCAATCAGCCCCAGCATTTT. Its protein is CASSPRLWGTASNQPQHF.

The chain employs TRBV5-1 and TRBJ1-4; 11 bases align to TRBD1. Germline V gene sequence: CDR1 SGHRS, CDR2 YFSETQ. The CDR3 contains 17 residues. V dropped 7 bases and J dropped 0; count of bases not matched to a gene: 8. The DNA of the CDR3 is TGCGCCAGCTCCCGGGGACAGGGGGTTGCAACTAATGAAAAACTGTTTTTT. This encodes CASSRGQGVATNEKLFF.

V usage is TRBV10-3 and J usage is TRBJ1-1, with a tentative D call TRBD1 (5 bases). With 1 base removed from V and 1 base from J, the gap between germline ends came to 13 bases. Germline V gives CDR1 ENHRY, CDR2 SYGVKD. The CDR3 loop spans 16 amino acids. The DNA of the CDR3 is TGTGCCATCAGTGAGTATTCAAGGGGCCCGAACACTGAAGCTTTCTTT. Translated: CAISEYSRGPNTEAFF.

This clone appeared a single time. The chain employs TRBV18 and TRBJ1-1; D uncertain. Germline V gene lookup returns CDR1 KGHSH and CDR2 LQKENI. The CDR3 totals 14 residues. V gave up 0 bases and J gave up 6 bases, with 11 bases separating them. The CDR3 nucleotides are TGTGCCAGCTCACCACCGTCTGGCGTGCCTGAAGCTTTCTTT. Translated, it gives CASSPPSGVPEAFF.